The 15 T cell receptor beta chains below come from one sample, sequenced in a study of T cell responses to AZD1222 COVID-19 vaccine. The method was immunoSEQ multiplex PCR; TCRdb's version includes in-frame clones alone and lacks a portion of them. Among some 120,000 clones listed, roughly 87% were seen once. Sample: peripheral blood, taken on day 0 of AZD1222 vaccination. The receptors were gathered from an adult in good health.

This clone was detected once. The chain uses TRBV6-5 and TRBJ2-7, with D possibly TRBD2 on 6 matching bases. CDR1 MNHEY and CDR2 SVGAGI come from the germline V gene. V lost 6 bases and J 6 bases, leaving 21 bases between the germline ends. CDR3 length equals 15 residues. CDR3 in DNA: TGTGCCAGCAGGGCTGTTCTGGCGGGACCGGGCGAGCAGTACTTC. This sequence encodes CASRAVLAGPGEQYF.

The rearrangement uses TRBV11-2 and TRBJ2-1; 8 nucleotides line up with TRBD1. This CDR3 comprises 13 residues. The V gene end was trimmed by 1 base and the J gene end by 9 bases; junction bases not matched to a gene: 2. CDR1 and CDR2 (germline): SGHAT, FQNNGV. CDR3 sequence: CASSLVQGVEQFF. CDR3 nucleotides: TGTGCCAGCAGCTTAGTACAGGGGGTTGAGCAGTTCTTC.

The gene calls are TRBV6-5 and TRBJ1-2, with D possibly matching TRBD1 (6 bases). Germline CDR1 is MNHEY and CDR2 is SVGAGI. V lost 0 bases, J lost 6 bases, and 11 bases lay in between. The CDR3 sequence is 14 residues long. The CDR3 protein is CASSYSTSGDGYTF. The CDR3 nucleotides read TGTGCCAGCAGTTACTCGACGTCAGGGGATGGCTACACCTTC.

This chain connects TRBV2 to TRBJ1-5, with D unclear. This CDR3 has 15 amino acids. The germline V gene encodes CDR1 SNHLY and CDR2 FYNNEI. V was trimmed by 4 bases and J by 0 bases, leaving 10 bases between them. The CDR3 nucleotides read TGTGCCAGCAGTGGTACACCGCATAGCAATCAGCCCCAGCATTTT. This sequence encodes CASSGTPHSNQPQHF.

CDR3 sequence reads: CSVSGGTTDTQYF. DNA of the CDR3: TGCAGCGTTTCAGGGGGGACAACAGATACGCAGTATTTT. The chain couples TRBV29-1 to TRBJ2-3; a possible D gene is TRBD1 (7 bases). The CDR3 totals 13 residues. V was cut by 5 bases and J by 3 bases, with 12 bases left in between. CDR1 and CDR2 from the germline V gene are SQVTM and ANQGSEA.

J is TRBJ1-5 and V is TRBV27, with D perhaps TRBD1 (6 bases). The CDR3 contains 15 residues. Between the trimmed V and J ends, which lost 8 bases and 6 bases, there was a span of 20 bases. From germline, CDR1 is MNHEY and CDR2 SMNVEV (reference sequence). CDR3 in amino acids: CASAVLGQSSQPQHF. The CDR3 nucleotides read TGTGCCAGCGCAGTTTTAGGACAGTCGAGTCAGCCCCAGCATTTT.

This clone was seen only once. The genes are TRBV19 and TRBJ2-3; TRBD2 agrees at 11 bases. V dropped 6 bases and J dropped 2; count of bases not matched to a gene: 7. CDR3 size: 16 residues. CDR1 is LNHDA, CDR2 SQIVND, per germline (reference sequence). CDR3 in amino acids: CASRTGLAGNTDTQYF. In DNA, the CDR3 is TGTGCCAGTAGGACCGGACTAGCGGGCAACACAGATACGCAGTATTTT. Full variable domain (outside the CDR3, taken from reference TRBV19 and TRBJ2-3): DGGITQSPKYLFRKEGQNVTLSCEQNLNHDAMYWYRQDPGQGLRLIYYSQIVNDFQKGDIAEGYSVSREKKESFPLTVTSAQKNPTAFYLCASRTGLAGNTDTQYFGPGTRLTVL.

The chain links TRBV9 to TRBJ2-7; weak D call: TRBD2 (6 bases). V lost 3 bases and J 2 bases, leaving 18 bases between the germline ends. The CDR3 extends over 16 amino acids. Germline loops: CDR1 SGDLS, CDR2 YYNGEE. CDR3: CASSAAGGDPPYEQYF. DNA for the CDR3: TGTGCCAGCAGCGCCGCCGGAGGGGACCCCCCCTACGAGCAGTACTTC.

The V gene is TRBV6-5, the J gene TRBJ1-5, with D unclear. This CDR3 has 13 residues. Trimming removed 8 bases at V and 1 base at J, with 9 bases between. Germline V gene sequence: CDR1 MNHEY, CDR2 SVGAGI. The CDR3 protein is CASGRISNQPQHF. The CDR3 DNA reads TGTGCCAGCGGTAGAATCAGCAATCAGCCCCAGCATTTT.

This chain connects TRBV5-1 to TRBJ2-1, with a possible D match to TRBD1 (6 bases). Trimming removed 4 bases at V and 4 bases at J, with 9 bases between. Germline CDR1 is SGHRS and CDR2 is YFSETQ. The CDR3 consists of 13 residues. This CDR3 reads CASSQGQYNEQFF. The CDR3 nucleotides read TGCGCCAGCAGCCAAGGACAGTACAATGAGCAGTTCTTC.

The chain links TRBV7-9 to TRBJ1-2; D is unresolved. This CDR3 is built from 13 residues. V dropped 3 bases and J dropped 2 bases, with 7 bases sitting between them. Germline CDR1 reads SEHNR; CDR2 reads FQNEAQ (reference sequence). The CDR3 is CASSLGKNYGYTF. The CDR3 bases are TGTGCCAGCAGCTTGGGGAAGAACTATGGCTACACCTTC.

The J gene is TRBJ1-5, the V gene TRBV3-1 (or the pseudogene TRBV3-2); no reliable D call. V lost 2 bases, J lost 4 bases, and 9 bases lay in between. CDR1 is LGHDT, CDR2 YNNKEL, per germline (reference sequence). This CDR3 spans 14 amino acids. CDR3 sequence (DNA): TGTGCCAGCAGCCAATTTAGTCTTAATCAGCCCCAGCATTTT. Protein sequence: CASSQFSLNQPQHF.

The V gene is TRBV3-1 (or the pseudogene TRBV3-2), the J gene TRBJ2-1; 12 bases map to TRBD2. V lost 3 bases, J lost 8 bases, and 8 bases stayed unmatched. This CDR3 is built from 16 residues. Looked up from germline, CDR1 is LGHDT and CDR2 is YNNKEL (reference sequence). CDR3 DNA: TGTGCCAGCAGCCATCAGACTAGCGGGAGAGTGGATGAGCAGTTCTTC. This gives the protein CASSHQTSGRVDEQFF.

This clone was seen only once. The J gene is TRBJ1-1, the V gene TRBV27; D is undetermined. Per the germline V gene, CDR1 is MNHEY and CDR2 is SMNVEV (reference sequence). The CDR3 loop spans 12 amino acids. Trimming left V 9 bases short and J 5 bases short, with 13 bases between. The CDR3 DNA is TGTGCCAGTAGGGAGGGTGGGACTGAAGCTTTCTTT. It encodes CASREGGTEAFF.

The V and J genes are TRBV7-3 and TRBJ2-3; D tentatively fits TRBD1 or TRBD2 (6 bases each). The germline V and J ends were trimmed by 1 base and 5 bases, with 16 bases remaining between them. The CDR3 is 16 amino acids. Germline CDR1 SGHTA, CDR2 FQGTGA. CDR3 protein: CASSLIVLGGKDTQYF. The CDR3 DNA is TGTGCCAGCAGCTTAATCGTTCTGGGGGGCAAAGATACGCAGTATTTT.